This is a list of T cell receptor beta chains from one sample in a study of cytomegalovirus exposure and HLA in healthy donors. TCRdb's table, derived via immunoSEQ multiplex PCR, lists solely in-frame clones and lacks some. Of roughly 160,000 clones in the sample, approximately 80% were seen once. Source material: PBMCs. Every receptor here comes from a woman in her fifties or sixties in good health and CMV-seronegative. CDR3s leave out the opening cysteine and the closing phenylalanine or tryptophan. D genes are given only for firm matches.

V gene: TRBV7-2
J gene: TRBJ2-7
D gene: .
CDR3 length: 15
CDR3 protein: ASSRTGGTAISYEQY

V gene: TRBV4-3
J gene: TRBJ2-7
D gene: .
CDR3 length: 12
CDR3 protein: ASSHAGSSYEQY

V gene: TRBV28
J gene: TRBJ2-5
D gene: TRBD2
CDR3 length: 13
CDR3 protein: ASGGLAELQETQY

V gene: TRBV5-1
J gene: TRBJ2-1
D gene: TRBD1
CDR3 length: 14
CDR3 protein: ASSTGQGVPGNEQF

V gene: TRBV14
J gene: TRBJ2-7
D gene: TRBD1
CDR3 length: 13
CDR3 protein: ASSQRQGPVYEQY

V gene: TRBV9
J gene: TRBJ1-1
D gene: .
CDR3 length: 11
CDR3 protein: ASSVAVNTEAF

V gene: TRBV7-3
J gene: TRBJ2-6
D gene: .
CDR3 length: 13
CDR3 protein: ASSPGQPGANVLT

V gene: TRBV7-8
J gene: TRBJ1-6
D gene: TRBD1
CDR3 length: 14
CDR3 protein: ASSSGTGGANSPLH

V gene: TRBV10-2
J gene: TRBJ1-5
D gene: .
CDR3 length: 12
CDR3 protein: ASGQQPSNQPQH

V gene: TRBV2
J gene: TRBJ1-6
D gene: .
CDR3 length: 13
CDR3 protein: ASSERPLSNSPLH

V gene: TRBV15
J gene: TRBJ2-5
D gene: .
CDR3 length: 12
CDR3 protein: ATSRGSAEETQY

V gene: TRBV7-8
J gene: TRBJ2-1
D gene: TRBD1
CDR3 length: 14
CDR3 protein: ASSFRGRGLYNEQF

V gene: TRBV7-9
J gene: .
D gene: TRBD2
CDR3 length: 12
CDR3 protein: ASSLAGGHYEQY

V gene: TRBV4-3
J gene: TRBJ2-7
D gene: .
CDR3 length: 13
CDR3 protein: ASSQETGRVYEQY

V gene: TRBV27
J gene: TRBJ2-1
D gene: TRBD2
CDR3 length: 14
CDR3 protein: ASKGAGGLSYNEQF

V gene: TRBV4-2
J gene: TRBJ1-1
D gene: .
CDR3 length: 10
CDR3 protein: ASSQGGREAF

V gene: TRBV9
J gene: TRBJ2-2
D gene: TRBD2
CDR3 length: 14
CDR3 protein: ASSPRTQRGTGELF

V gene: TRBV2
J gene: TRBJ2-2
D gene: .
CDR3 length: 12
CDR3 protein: ASSEDRNTGELF

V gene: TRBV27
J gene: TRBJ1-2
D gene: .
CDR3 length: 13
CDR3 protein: ASSQGGPKNYGYT

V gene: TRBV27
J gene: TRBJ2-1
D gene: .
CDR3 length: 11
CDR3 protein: ASRRSPSTEQF

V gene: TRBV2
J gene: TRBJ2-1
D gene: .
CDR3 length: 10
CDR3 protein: ASSAGYNEQF

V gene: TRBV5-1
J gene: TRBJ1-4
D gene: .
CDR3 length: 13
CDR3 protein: ASSLVPERNEKLF

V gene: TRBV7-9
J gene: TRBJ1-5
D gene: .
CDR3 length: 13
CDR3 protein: ASSSSGPGNQPQH

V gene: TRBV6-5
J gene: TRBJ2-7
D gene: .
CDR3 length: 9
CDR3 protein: ASSYVSEQY

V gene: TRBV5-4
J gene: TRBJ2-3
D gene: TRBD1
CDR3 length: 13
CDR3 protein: ASSLTGDSTDTQY

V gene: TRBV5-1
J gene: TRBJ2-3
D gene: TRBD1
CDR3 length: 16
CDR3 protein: ASSYGQGAYSSTDTQY

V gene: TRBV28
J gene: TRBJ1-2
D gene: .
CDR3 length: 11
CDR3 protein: ASSLGGVGGYT

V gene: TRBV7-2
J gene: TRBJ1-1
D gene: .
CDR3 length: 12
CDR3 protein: ASSSRRGNTEAF

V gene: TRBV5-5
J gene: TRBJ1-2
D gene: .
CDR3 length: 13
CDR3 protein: ASSFHRESEDGYT

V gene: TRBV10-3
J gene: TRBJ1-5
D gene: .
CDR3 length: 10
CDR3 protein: AISEANQPQH

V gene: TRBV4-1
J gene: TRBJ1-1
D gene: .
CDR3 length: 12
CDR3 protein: ASSQAGKLYEAF

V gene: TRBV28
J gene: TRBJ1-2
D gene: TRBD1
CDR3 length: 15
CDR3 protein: ASTSPGQAEGSYGYT

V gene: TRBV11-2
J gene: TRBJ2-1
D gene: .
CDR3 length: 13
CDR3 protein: ASTADRKSYNEQF

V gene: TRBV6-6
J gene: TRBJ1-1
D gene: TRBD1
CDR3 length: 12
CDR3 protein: ASNQDRDVGEAF

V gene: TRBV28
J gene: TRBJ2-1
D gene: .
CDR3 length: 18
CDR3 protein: ASTSLRQGLFGGSYNEQF

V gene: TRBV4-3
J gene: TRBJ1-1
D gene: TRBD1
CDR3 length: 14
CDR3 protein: ASSQGTGTSNTEAF

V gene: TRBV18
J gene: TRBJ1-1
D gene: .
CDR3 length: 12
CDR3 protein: ASSLISGRTEAF

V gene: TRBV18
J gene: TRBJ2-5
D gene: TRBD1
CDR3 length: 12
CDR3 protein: ASSPGTGVETQY

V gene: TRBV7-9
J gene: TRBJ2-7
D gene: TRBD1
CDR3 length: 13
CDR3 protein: ASSFTGVSSYEQY

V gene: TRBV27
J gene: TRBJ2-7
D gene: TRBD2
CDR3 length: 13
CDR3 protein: ASSPGLANTYEQY

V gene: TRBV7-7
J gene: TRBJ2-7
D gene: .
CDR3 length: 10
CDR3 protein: PRRRGFHEQY

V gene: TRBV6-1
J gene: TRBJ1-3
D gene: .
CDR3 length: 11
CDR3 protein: ASSASGRNTIY

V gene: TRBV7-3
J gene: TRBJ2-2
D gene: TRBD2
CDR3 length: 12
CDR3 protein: ASSYSGVSGELF

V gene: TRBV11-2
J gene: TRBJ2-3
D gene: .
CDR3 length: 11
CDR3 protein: ASSLSVTDTQY

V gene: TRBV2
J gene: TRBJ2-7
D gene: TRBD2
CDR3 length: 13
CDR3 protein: ASRTLAGVSWEQY

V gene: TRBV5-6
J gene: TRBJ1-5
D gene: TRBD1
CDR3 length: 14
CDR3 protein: ASSLYGTGGHQPQH

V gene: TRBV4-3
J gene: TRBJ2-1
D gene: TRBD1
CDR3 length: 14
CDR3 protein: ASSQRQGSSYNEQF

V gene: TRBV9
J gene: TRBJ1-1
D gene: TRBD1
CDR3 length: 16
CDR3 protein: ASSVGWGGDRDHTEAF

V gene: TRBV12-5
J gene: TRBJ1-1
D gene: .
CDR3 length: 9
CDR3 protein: ASGPPNQAF

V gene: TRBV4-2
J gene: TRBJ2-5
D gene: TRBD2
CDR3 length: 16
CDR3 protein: ASSPLVSGAADVETQY

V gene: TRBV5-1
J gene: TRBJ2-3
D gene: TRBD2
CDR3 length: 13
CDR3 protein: ASSFRLAGTDTQY

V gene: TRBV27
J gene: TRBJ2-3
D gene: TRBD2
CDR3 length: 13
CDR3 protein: ASRPLAGGPDTQY

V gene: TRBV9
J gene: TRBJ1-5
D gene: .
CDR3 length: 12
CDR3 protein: ASTSTCPTCAQH

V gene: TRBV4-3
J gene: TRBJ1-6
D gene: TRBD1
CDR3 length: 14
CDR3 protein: ASSQDLNRGNSPLH

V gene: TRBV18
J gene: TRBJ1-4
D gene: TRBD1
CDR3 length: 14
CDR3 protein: ASSPSPGQGYEKLF

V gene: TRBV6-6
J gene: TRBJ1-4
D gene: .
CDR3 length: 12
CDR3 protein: ASSRLATNEKLF

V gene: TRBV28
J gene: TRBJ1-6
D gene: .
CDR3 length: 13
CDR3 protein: ASSFPVGSGSPLH

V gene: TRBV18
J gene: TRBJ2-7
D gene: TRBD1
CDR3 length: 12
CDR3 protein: ASSSGQGSYEQY

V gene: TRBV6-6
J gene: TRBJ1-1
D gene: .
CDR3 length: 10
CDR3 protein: ASSNSGIEAF